A single sample is the source of the 32 T cell receptor beta chains below, sequenced in a study of T cells expressing NK-cell markers. TCRdb reprocessed the 5' RACE reads; each CDR3 protein has one entry and no DNA is given. The ten top clones account for approximately 0.41%, within a sample of a few hundred thousand distinct CDR3 sequences. The specimen sequenced was blood T cells: a sorted CD56 or NKG2C T cell subset, CD4+ or CD8+ T cells, or bulk PBMC T cells (not recorded which). The origin of the receptors is a man in his late teens or twenties in good health.

V is TRBV12-3 or TRBV12-4 and J is TRBJ2-1; TCRdb reports TRBD2, a call that lacks DNA to check it against. The CDR3 is 13 residues long. CDR3 in amino acids: CASSPPPRGSEFF.

The genes are TRBV5-4 and TRBJ2-3. Germline V gene sequence: CDR1 SGHNT, CDR2 YYREEE (reference sequence). The CDR3 is made up of 15 amino acids. CDR3 sequence: CASSLRRPSTDTQYF.

The genes are TRBV20-1 and TRBJ2-1; TCRdb returns TRBD1, unconfirmable since there is no DNA. The germline CDR1 and CDR2 sequences are DFQATT and SNEGSKA (reference sequence). This CDR3 contains 15 residues. CDR3 loop: CSASHPQGEGNEQFF.

V is TRBV12-3 or TRBV12-4 and J is TRBJ2-3; TCRdb selects TRBD1, and the lack of DNA leaves this call unchecked. The CDR3 runs 11 residues. The CDR3 spells CASSWDSRQYF.

The gene calls are TRBV20-1 and TRBJ2-5; TCRdb names TRBD2, which stays unverified in the absence of DNA. Germline CDR1 and CDR2: DFQATT and SNEGSKA (reference sequence). This CDR3 has 15 amino acids. The CDR3 reads CSTKKLAGDRETQYF.

This chain connects TRBV29-1 to TRBJ1-4; as DNA is missing, the TRBD1 call by TCRdb cannot be tested. This CDR3 has 15 residues. Germline V gene lookup returns CDR1 SQVTM and CDR2 ANQGSEA. The CDR3 sequence is CSVEGEGQGNEKLFF.

The chain combines TRBV20-1 with TRBJ2-7; the TCRdb call, TRBD2, lacks DNA for checking. The CDR3 runs 15 residues. Germline V gene lookup returns CDR1 DFQATT and CDR2 SNEGSKA (reference sequence). CDR3 amino acids: CSASDVGEVFYEQYF.

The chain has TRBV18 and TRBJ2-7; TCRdb proposes TRBD2, but this gene call is untestable without DNA. This CDR3 is built from 14 residues. Per germline, CDR1 KGHSH and CDR2 LQKENI. The CDR3 loop is CASSPQTSLYEQYF. Full variable domain (missing parts from reference TRBV18 and TRBJ2-7): NAGVMQNPRHLVRRRGQEARLRCSPMKGHSHVYWYRQLPEEGLKFMVYLQKENIIDESGMPKERFSAEFPKEGPSILRIQQVVRGDSAAYFCASSPQTSLYEQYFGPGTRLTVT.

The rearrangement joins TRBV7-3 to TRBJ2-3; the TCRdb D gene call, TRBD1, has no DNA to confirm it. Germline lookup yields CDR1 SGHTA and CDR2 FQGTGA. This CDR3 spans 14 amino acids. The CDR3 is CASSYRDGKDTQYF.

The chain joins TRBV6-5 to TRBJ1-1; checking the TCRdb D call of TRBD1 is not possible without DNA. Germline V CDR1 and CDR2: MNHEY, SVGAGI. This CDR3 comprises 16 residues. Here the CDR3 reads CASSPGGSGPNTEAFF.

The chain joins TRBV29-1 to TRBJ1-1; the TCRdb call, TRBD1, lacks DNA for checking. In germline, CDR1 is SQVTM, CDR2 ANQGSEA. The CDR3 is made up of 14 amino acids. CDR3 region: CSVDEAGGNTEAFF.

The CDR3 sequence is CSVEGRGSYEQYF. This rearrangement joins TRBV29-1 to TRBJ2-7. The CDR3 contains 13 residues. The germline CDR1 and CDR2 sequences are SQVTM and ANQGSEA.

The chain employs TRBV12-3 or TRBV12-4 and TRBJ2-5; there is no DNA to check the TCRdb D call of TRBD2. This CDR3 comprises 19 residues. The CDR3 sequence is CASSLASGRLAGIQETQYF.

V and J are TRBV12-3 or TRBV12-4 and TRBJ1-1; TCRdb gives TRBD1 as the D gene, but with no DNA this cannot be confirmed. The CDR3 consists of 14 residues. The CDR3 sequence: CASRQQGRWTEAFF.

The chain uses TRBV29-1 and TRBJ2-7; TCRdb's D gene call, TRBD1, goes unchecked for lack of DNA. The CDR3 extends over 12 amino acids. Germline loops: CDR1 SQVTM, CDR2 ANQGSEA. The CDR3 reads CSVAPSPYEQYF.

The chain has TRBV29-1 and TRBJ1-2. Germline V CDR1 and CDR2: SQVTM, ANQGSEA. The CDR3 totals 11 residues. The CDR3 here is CSVDRGSGYTF. The complete variable domain, with remaining parts taken from reference TRBV29-1 and TRBJ1-2, reads SAVISQKPSRDICQRGTSLTIQCQVDSQVTMMFWYRQQPGQSLTLIATANQGSEATYESGFVIDKFPISRPNLTFSTLTVSNMSPEDSSIYLCSVDRGSGYTFGSGTRLTVV.

The chain uses TRBV5-1 and TRBJ2-1; TCRdb picks TRBD1, but there is no DNA to check that call. Looked up from germline, CDR1 is SGHRS and CDR2 is YFSETQ. This CDR3 has 12 amino acids. CDR3 sequence reads: CASSRPGFEQFF.

The rearrangement links TRBV5-6 to TRBJ1-1. The CDR3 contains 13 residues. Germline V gene lookup returns CDR1 SGHDT and CDR2 YYEEEE. Here the CDR3 reads CASSFSGSTEAFF.

The rearrangement uses TRBV20-1 and TRBJ2-5; lacking DNA, the TRBD2 call made by TCRdb goes unchecked. Germline lookup yields CDR1 DFQATT and CDR2 SNEGSKA (reference sequence). The CDR3 loop spans 15 amino acids. This chain's CDR3 is CSALGLAGFGETQYF.

This chain connects TRBV20-1 to TRBJ2-1; TCRdb picks TRBD2, but there is no DNA to check that call. CDR3 size: 15 residues. Germline V lookup: CDR1 DFQATT, CDR2 SNEGSKA (reference sequence). CDR3 region: CSAPELAGAWNEQFF.

The chain carries TRBV5-1 and TRBJ1-5; checking the TCRdb D call of TRBD1 is not possible without DNA. The CDR3 runs to 16 residues. Germline V lookup: CDR1 SGHRS, CDR2 YFSETQ. The CDR3 sequence: CASSLWGTDSNQPQHF.

The V call is TRBV3-1, the J call TRBJ2-5; there is no DNA to check the TCRdb D call of TRBD2. CDR3 length equals 18 residues. The germline gives CDR1 LGHDT, CDR2 YNNKEL (reference sequence). CDR3 residues: CASSQEQGLADGRETQYF.

This rearrangement joins TRBV4-2 to TRBJ1-2. The CDR3 length is 17 residues. Germline V gives CDR1 LGHNA, CDR2 YNFKEQ. The CDR3 is CASSHEGLLRPNYGYTF.

The rearrangement links TRBV7-2 to TRBJ2-3; lacking DNA, the TRBD2 call made by TCRdb goes unchecked. This CDR3 spans 15 amino acids. Germline loops: CDR1 SGHTA, CDR2 FQGNSA. The CDR3 is CASSLAGTATDTQYF.

The V call is TRBV5-1, the J call TRBJ2-7; with no DNA, the TCRdb D assignment of TRBD2 cannot be verified. The length of the CDR3 is 16 residues. CDR1 and CDR2 from the germline V gene are SGHRS and YFSETQ. CDR3 sequence: CASSIRPTSGTYEQYF.

This rearrangement joins TRBV29-1 to TRBJ1-2; TCRdb returns TRBD1, unconfirmable since there is no DNA. The CDR3 length is 11 residues. Germline CDR1 is SQVTM and CDR2 is ANQGSEA. CDR3 residues: CSVWTGQGYTF.

The chain joins TRBV5-1 to TRBJ2-5; TCRdb outputs TRBD2, but without DNA this stays unchecked. The germline CDR1 and CDR2 sequences are SGHRS and YFSETQ. The CDR3 covers 15 residues. This CDR3 is CASSSRRELGETQYF.

The chain carries TRBV18 and TRBJ1-1. The CDR3 totals 14 residues. CDR1 is KGHSH, CDR2 LQKENI, per germline. The CDR3 sequence is CASSPTTGNTEAFF.

The chain carries TRBV5-1 and TRBJ1-2; TCRdb gives TRBD1 as the D gene, but with no DNA this cannot be confirmed. CDR1 and CDR2 from the germline V gene are SGHRS and YFSETQ. CDR3 size: 14 residues. CDR3 region: CASSLSGAENGYTF.

CDR3 sequence: CSARAHWGTEAFF. This chain connects TRBV20-1 to TRBJ1-1; TCRdb reports TRBD1, a call that lacks DNA to check it against. The CDR3 is 13 amino acids. Looked up from germline, CDR1 is DFQATT and CDR2 is SNEGSKA (reference sequence).

The chain carries TRBV28 and TRBJ1-3; without DNA, the TCRdb call of TRBD1 cannot be checked. The CDR3 has 14 residues. Germline CDR1 and CDR2: MDHEN and SYDVKM. CDR3 sequence reads: CASLDRGTGNTIYF. The full variable domain, with the rest looked up from reference TRBV28 and TRBJ1-3, is DVKVTQSSRYLVKRTGEKVFLECVQDMDHENMFWYRQDPGLGLRLIYFSYDVKMKEKGDIPEGYSVSREKKERFSLILESASTNQTSMYLCASLDRGTGNTIYFGEGSWLTVV.

The chain employs TRBV12-3 or TRBV12-4 and TRBJ2-5; the D call from TCRdb, TRBD2, cannot be confirmed without DNA. The CDR3 extends over 16 amino acids. This CDR3 reads CASSLGLRTAMETQYF.